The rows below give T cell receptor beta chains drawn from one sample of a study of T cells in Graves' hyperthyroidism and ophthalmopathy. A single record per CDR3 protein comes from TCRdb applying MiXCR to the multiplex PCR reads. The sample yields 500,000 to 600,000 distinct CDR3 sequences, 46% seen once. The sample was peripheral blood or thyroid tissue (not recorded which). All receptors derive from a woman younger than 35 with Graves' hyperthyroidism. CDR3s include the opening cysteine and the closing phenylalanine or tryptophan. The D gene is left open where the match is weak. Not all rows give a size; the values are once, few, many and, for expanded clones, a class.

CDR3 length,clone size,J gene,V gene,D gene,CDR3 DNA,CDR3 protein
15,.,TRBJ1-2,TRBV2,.,TGTGCCAGCAGGGGGGCTCTTGACACGGGCTCTGGAAACACCTTC,CASRGALDTGSGNTF
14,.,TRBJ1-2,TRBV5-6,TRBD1,TGTGCCAGCAGCGCGACAGGGGCGGGGTATGGCTACACCTTC,CASSATGAGYGYTF
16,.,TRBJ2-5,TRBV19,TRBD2,TGTGCCAGTAGCAGGACACTAGCGGGAGACCAAGAGACCCAGTACTTC,CASSRTLAGDQETQYF
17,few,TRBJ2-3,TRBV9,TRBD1,TGTGCCAGCAGCGTAGGATTGGGGACAGCCGTCCAGGGTACGCAGTATTTT,CASSVGLGTAVQGTQYF
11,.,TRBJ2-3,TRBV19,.,TGTGCCAGTAGTATCCAGGATACGCAGTATTTT,CASSIQDTQYF
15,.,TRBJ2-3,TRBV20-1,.,TGCAGTGCTAGGGGCGGGACTTCTAGCACAGATACGCAGTATTTT,CSARGGTSSTDTQYF
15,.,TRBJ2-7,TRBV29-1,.,TGCAGCGTTGAAGTAGGGGGTCGGGGCTCCTACGAGCAGTACTTC,CSVEVGGRGSYEQYF
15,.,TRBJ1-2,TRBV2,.,TGTGCCAGCAGTGATACTGGGGGAGCTAACTATGGCTACACCTTC,CASSDTGGANYGYTF
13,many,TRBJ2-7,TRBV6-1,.,TGTGCCAGCAGTGATTACAGGGTCTACGAGCAGTACTTC,CASSDYRVYEQYF
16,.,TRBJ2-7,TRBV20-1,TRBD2,TGCAGTGCGCTGGGACTAGCGGGAGAGTTGTTCAACGAGCAGTACTTC,CSALGLAGELFNEQYF
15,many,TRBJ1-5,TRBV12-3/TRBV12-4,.,TGTGCCAGCAGTTTAAGGGTTCCAGCGAATCAGCCCCAGCATTTT,CASSLRVPANQPQHF
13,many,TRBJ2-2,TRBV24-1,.,TGTGCCACCAGGTCCTCCTACACCGGGGAGCTGTTTTTT,CATRSSYTGELFF
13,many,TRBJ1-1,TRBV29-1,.,TGCAGCGCCCAATCCGGGGGGAACACTGAAGCTTTCTTT,CSAQSGGNTEAFF
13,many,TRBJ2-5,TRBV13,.,TGTGCCAGCACCCGGGCGCCGGGGGAGACCCAGTACTTC,CASTRAPGETQYF
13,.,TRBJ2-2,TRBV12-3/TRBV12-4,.,TGTGCCAGCAGTTACTCGGGGATCGGGGAGCTGTTTTTT,CASSYSGIGELFF
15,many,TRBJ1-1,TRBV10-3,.,TGTGCCATCAGTGAGTCCCCTACTGGGGGCACTGAAGCTTTCTTT,CAISESPTGGTEAFF
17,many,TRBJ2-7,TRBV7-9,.,TGTGCCAGCAGCCTATTCCCGCAGGGAGGTGGCTCCTACGAGCAGTACTTC,CASSLFPQGGGSYEQYF
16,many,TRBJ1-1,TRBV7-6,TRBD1,TGTGCCAGCAGCCCCGCCTACAGGGGTGGTAACACTGAAGCTTTCTTT,CASSPAYRGGNTEAFF
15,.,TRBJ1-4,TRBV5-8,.,TGTGCCAGCAGCTTAACCGGAAGCTCTAATGAAAAACTGTTTTTT,CASSLTGSSNEKLFF
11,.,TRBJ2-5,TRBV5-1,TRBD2,TGCGCCAGCGGACTAGCGGGCACCCAGTACTTC,CASGLAGTQYF
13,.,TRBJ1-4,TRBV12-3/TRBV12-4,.,TGTGCCAGCAGTGATGGGTCAGTGGAAAAACTGTTTTTT,CASSDGSVEKLFF
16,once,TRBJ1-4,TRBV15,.,TGTGCCACCAGCAGACCCTCAGCGGGAGGGCATGAAAAACTGTTTTTT,CATSRPSAGGHEKLFF
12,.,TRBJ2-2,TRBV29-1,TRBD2,TGCAGCGAGAGGGGACTAGCGGGGGAGCTGTTTTTT,CSERGLAGELFF
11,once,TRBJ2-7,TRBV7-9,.,TGTGCCAGCAGCTACGACAGGGAGCAGTACTTC,CASSYDREQYF
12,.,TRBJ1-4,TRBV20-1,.,TGCAGTGCAAACAGGGTGGATGGAAAACTGTTTTTT,CSANRVDGKLFF
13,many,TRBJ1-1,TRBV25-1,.,TGTGCCAGCAGTGAATTAAGAGACACTGAAGCTTTCTTT,CASSELRDTEAFF
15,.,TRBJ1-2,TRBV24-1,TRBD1,TGTGCCACCTCCGAAAGGGCAGGGGGCAGCTATGGCTACACCTTC,CATSERAGGSYGYTF
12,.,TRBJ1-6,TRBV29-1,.,TGCAGCTTTACCGCCAATAATTCACCCCTCCACTTT,CSFTANNSPLHF
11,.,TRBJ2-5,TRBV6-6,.,TGTGCCAGCAGTTACTCAGGGGCCCAGTACTTC,CASSYSGAQYF
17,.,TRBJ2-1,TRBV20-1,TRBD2,TGCAGTGCTAGGACGGGGAGACTAGCGGGACGCCACAATGAGCAGTTCTTC,CSARTGRLAGRHNEQFF
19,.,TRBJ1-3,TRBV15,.,TGTGCCACCAGCAGGATGGGATCCGAAGGGAGTTCTCACAGAAACACCATATATTTT,CATSRMGSEGSSHRNTIYF
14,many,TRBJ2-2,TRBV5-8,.,TGTGCCAGCAGCTTGGAACGGGCCACCGGGGAGCTGTTTTTT,CASSLERATGELFF
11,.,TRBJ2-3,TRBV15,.,TGTGCCACCAGTAGCACAGATACGCAGTATTTT,CATSSTDTQYF
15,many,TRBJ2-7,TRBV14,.,TGTGCCAGCAGCCTCTTTAAGGGTGGAACCTACGAGCAGTACTTC,CASSLFKGGTYEQYF
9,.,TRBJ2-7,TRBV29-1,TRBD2,TGCAGCTTAGCGGGCGAGCAGTACTTC,CSLAGEQYF
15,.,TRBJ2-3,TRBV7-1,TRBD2,TGTGCCAGCAGCCCGCAGACTAGCAACACAGATACGCAGTATTTT,CASSPQTSNTDTQYF
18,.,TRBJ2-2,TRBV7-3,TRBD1,TGTGCCAGCAGTCCTCCTTGGACAGGGACTGTAAACACCGGGGAGCTGTTTTTT,CASSPPWTGTVNTGELFF
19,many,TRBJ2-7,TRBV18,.,TGTGCCAGCTCACCACTGGACTCTTTGACTAGAAGACCGTCCTACGAGCAGTACTTC,CASSPLDSLTRRPSYEQYF
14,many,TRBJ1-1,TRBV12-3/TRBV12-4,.,TGTGCCAGCAGCAACCGGGACAAGAACACTGAAGCTTTCTTT,CASSNRDKNTEAFF
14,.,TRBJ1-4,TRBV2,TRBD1,TGTGCCAGCAACCCCGGGACAGGGAACGAAAAACTGTTTTTT,CASNPGTGNEKLFF
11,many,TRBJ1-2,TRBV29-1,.,TGCAGCGGGAGACTGGGCGAGGGCTACACCTTC,CSGRLGEGYTF
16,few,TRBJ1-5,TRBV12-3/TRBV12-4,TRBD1,TGTGCCAGCAGCAAAGAGACGGACAGGGCCCCCCAGCCCCAGCATTTT,CASSKETDRAPQPQHF
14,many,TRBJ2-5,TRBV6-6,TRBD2,TGTGCCAGCGGACCGGGACTAGTTGTGGAGACCCAGTACTTC,CASGPGLVVETQYF
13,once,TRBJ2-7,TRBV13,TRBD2,TGTGCCAGCAATCTGGGGCTAGCGGGAAGCCGAAGCTTC,CASNLGLAGSRSF
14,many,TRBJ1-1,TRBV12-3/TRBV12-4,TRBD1,TGTGCCAGCAGTCCGACAGGGCCTACCACTGAAGCTTTCTTT,CASSPTGPTTEAFF
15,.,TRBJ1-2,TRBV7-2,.,TGTGCCAGCAGAGGGTTCCGGGACGCTACCTATGGCTACACCTTC,CASRGFRDATYGYTF
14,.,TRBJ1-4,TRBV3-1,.,TGTGCCAGCACCTCCGGGACCCTTCGCGGAAAACTGTTTTTT,CASTSGTLRGKLFF
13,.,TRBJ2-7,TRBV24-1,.,TGTGCCGCCCACCTCCGGAGGAACTACGAGCAGTACTTC,CAAHLRRNYEQYF
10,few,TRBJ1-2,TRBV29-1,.,TGCAGCGCTGGGGGCGATGGCTACACCTTC,CSAGGDGYTF
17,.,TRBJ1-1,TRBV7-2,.,TGTGCCAGCAGCCCTGACACCGGACAGACTATGAACACTGAAGCTTTCTTT,CASSPDTGQTMNTEAFF
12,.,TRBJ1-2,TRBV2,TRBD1,TGTGCCAGAGTGGACAGGGTAAATGGGTACACCTTC,CARVDRVNGYTF
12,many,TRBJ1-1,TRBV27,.,TGTGCCAGCAGGGGTGTGTCCACTGAAGCTTTCTTT,CASRGVSTEAFF
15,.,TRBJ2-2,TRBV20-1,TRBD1,TGCAGTGCAGTTAGACAGGGGGCAAACACCGGGGAGCTGTTTTTT,CSAVRQGANTGELFF